This T cell receptor beta chain is from a study of CD8+CD57+ T cells in acquired aplastic anemia listed by TCRdb under 2018. Background for the entire study: DNA extracted from sorted CD4+ and CD8+ cells had a mean of approximately 3.5 ug, with a range of about 0.19 to 27.4 ug. CD8+CD57+ expansion was defined as a frequency above the mean frequency observed in healthy subjects. Results and caveats for the whole study, not just this receptor: About 29 CD8+ CDR3 sequences were found to be shared between patients and controls, but these sequences appeared to be highly expressed in patients and within the immunodominant clones of the patients. No significant difference in CD8+ Simpson's diversity was found between patients and healthy controls (P=0.060).

From a lookup of the germline V gene, CDR1 and CDR2 are KGHDR and SFDVKD. The CDR3 numbers 17 residues from cysteine through phenylalanine. This entry keeps only the CDR3 DNA: 51 bases, framed from base 1. The trim is 3 bases for V and 6 bases for J, with a gap of 21 bases between the germline ends. This clonotype showed up many times. Its antigen target is currently unknown. The record has no base qualities; no much larger clone is one base away. The patients picked for sequencing were ones in whom flow cytometry had shown an expansion of CD8+CD57+ cells. Every patient had severe acquired aplastic anemia, diagnosed using the International Study of Aplastic Anemia and Agranulocytosis and Camitta criteria. Patients had received no therapy at the time of blood sampling. The study deep-sequenced TCR repertoires of sorted CD4+ and CD8+ blood T cells from severe aplastic anemia patients and healthy subjects. Patients were enrolled in the USA under clinicaltrials.gov protocols 00001620, 01623167, 00001397, 00071045, 00081523 and 00961064. Ficoll-Paque density gradient centrifugation was used to isolate peripheral blood mononuclear cells. CD4+ and CD8+ T cells were sorted by FACS or magnetic beads before DNA extraction.

Genomic DNA was used as template for profiling of TCR beta VDJ combinations and CDR3 sequences. An Illumina HiSeq 2000 was used for TCR repertoire sequencing. The paper's processing steps were these. Repertoires were assessed using TRBV/TRBJ rearrangement plots, CDR3 size and DJ length profiles, and Simpson's diversity index. The immunodominant clone was defined as the most abundant DNA sequence in deep sequencing data. CDR3 amino acid sequences were checked for sharing between subjects and were compared against published repertoires and the VDJdb database. TCRdb trimmed public reads at Q25 via fastp, called clones via MiXCR and kept in-frame beta chains. When rows share a CDR3 protein, they turn into one entry using the most common DNA and genes. The V and J calls here are based on TCRdb, not the publication. Across this sample there are a few hundred thousand distinct CDR3 sequences, with around 50% seen only once. 20% of the sample rests with the top ten.

This clonotype was sampled from a human donor with aplastic anemia. Source material: sorted CD4+, CD8+, or CD8+CD57+ T cells (not recorded which) from PBMCs. Recombination joined TRBV24-1 with TRBJ2-3; TRBD2 is perhaps the D gene, given 7 matching bases. The CDR3 protein sequence reads: CATSDASGGTRADTQYF. The nucleotide sequence is TGTGCCACCAGTGATGCCTCCGGGGGGACAAGGGCGGATACGCAGTATTTT.